Listed below are T cell receptor beta chains from one sample, sequenced in a study of neurological immune-mediated disorders. From the 5' RACE reads, TCRdb called clonotypes with MiXCR, one entry per CDR3 protein. The profile shows about 38,000 distinct CDR3 sequences, around 10% of them singletons. The sequencing input was PBMCs. The receptors originated from a man aged 55 to 70 with HTLV-1-associated myelopathy (HAM/TSP). CDR3s include the opening cysteine and the closing phenylalanine or tryptophan. D genes are given only for firm matches. Clone sizes are shown as once, few, many, or a class for an expanded clone.

d_call	v_call	clone_size	j_call	cdr3_aa	cdr3_nt
NA	TRBV9	many	TRBJ1-2	CASSLNPYYGYTF	TGTGCCAGCAGTTTAAATCCATACTATGGCTACACCTTC
NA	TRBV10-3	many	TRBJ2-7	CAIRVSDEQYF	TGTGCCATCAGGGTTTCCGACGAGCAGTACTTC
NA	TRBV5-1	many	TRBJ1-1	CASSLSHRDQAFF	TGCGCCAGCAGCCTGAGCCACCGGGACCAAGCTTTCTTT
NA	TRBV11-1	many	TRBJ2-1	CASSLGGAREPYNEQFF	TGTGCCAGCAGCTTGGGTGGGGCGAGAGAACCCTACAATGAGCAGTTCTTC
NA	TRBV20-1	many	TRBJ1-4	CSAARRGWNEKLFF	TGCAGTGCTGCACGGCGGGGGTGGAATGAAAAACTGTTTTTT
NA	TRBV5-1	many	TRBJ2-1	CASSPTTRQDEQFF	TGCGCCAGCAGCCCGACGACTAGACAGGATGAGCAGTTCTTC
NA	TRBV7-2	many	TRBJ2-7	CASSLGGGGSREQYF	TGTGCCAGCAGCTTAGGAGGGGGGGGCTCGCGCGAGCAGTACTTC
NA	TRBV7-2	medium-sized	TRBJ1-1	CASRWGDISTEAFF	TGTGCCAGCAGGTGGGGGGACATCTCCACTGAAGCTTTCTTT
NA	TRBV20-1	many	TRBJ1-2	CSALIQGSGGYTF	TGCAGTGCGTTAATACAGGGTTCCGGTGGCTACACCTTC
NA	TRBV7-2	many	TRBJ2-5	CASSLRGGETQYF	TGTGCCAGCAGCCTCCGTGGGGGGGAGACCCAGTACTTC